The 32 T cell receptor beta chains below all came from one sample that was sequenced in a study of beta chain features in type 1 diabetes. Reverse transcription of all isolated RNA meant that expressed TCRB transcripts were sequenced. Assay: immunoSEQ multiplex PCR; the TCRdb copy retains only in-frame clones and omits some. In the table there are about 290,000 clones, about 7.8% of which are singletons. The material sequenced was central memory CD4+ T cells from blood. The receptor source for this set is a woman under 30 in good health.

This clone has just a few counts. A much larger clone differs by one base, so this may be a read error. This sample includes further DNA sequences coding for the same CDR3. The V call is TRBV11-2, the J call TRBJ1-4; TRBD1 matches at 9 bases. The V gene end was trimmed by 1 base and the J gene end by 6 bases; junction bases not matched to a gene: 3. CDR3 length equals 15 residues. The germline gives CDR1 SGHAT, CDR2 FQNNGV. The CDR3 bases are TGTGCCAGCAGCTTAGGGGACAGGGATCATGAAAAACTGTTTTTT. Protein sequence: CASSLGDRDHEKLFF. The complete variable domain, with remaining parts taken from reference TRBV11-2 and TRBJ1-4, reads EAGVAQSPRYKIIEKRQSVAFWCNPISGHATLYWYQQILGQGPKLLIQFQNNGVVDDSQLPKDRFSAERLKGVDSTLKIQPAKLEDSAVYLCASSLGDRDHEKLFFGSGTQLSVL.

The sample holds a few counts of this clone. This chain uses TRBV11-2 with TRBJ2-1, with 11 bases lining up with TRBD2. CDR1 and CDR2 from the germline V gene are SGHAT and FQNNGV. The CDR3 covers 14 residues. J gave up 4 bases and V 4 bases, and 0 bases lay outside the gene matches. CDR3 nucleotide sequence: TGTGCCAGCAGCTGGACTAGCGGGTACAATGAGCAGTTCTTC. It translates to CASSWTSGYNEQFF.

This clone was counted between two and nine times. This sequence joins TRBV6-4 and TRBJ1-1; D is unclear. V lost 5 bases and J lost 0, with 7 bases in between. This CDR3 spans 13 amino acids. Germline lookup yields CDR1 MRHNA and CDR2 SNTAGT. As DNA, the CDR3 is TGTGCCAGCAGTAGGCTCTTGAACACTGAAGCTTTCTTT. Encoded protein: CASSRLLNTEAFF.

The chain is built from TRBV6-6 and TRBJ1-1, with D possibly being TRBD1 (6 bases). Germline V lookup: CDR1 MNHNY, CDR2 SVGAGI (reference sequence). V lost 4 bases and J lost 3, with 12 bases in between. The CDR3 has 14 residues. The CDR3 region is CASSSQGTDTEAFF. The CDR3 DNA follows: TGTGCCAGCAGTTCCCAGGGGACCGACACTGAAGCTTTCTTT.

In this sample, this clone turned up a few times. The V gene is TRBV7-2, the J gene TRBJ1-2; a possible D gene is TRBD1 (5 bases). This CDR3 is 17 amino acids long. Looked up from germline, CDR1 is SGHTA and CDR2 is FQGNSA. V lost 4 bases to trimming and J lost 8 bases, with 26 bases between them. CDR3 region: CASSSFVGGGQGYGYTF. The DNA of the CDR3 is TGTGCCAGCAGCTCCTTTGTCGGCGGGGGTCAGGGCTACGGCTACACCTTC.

This clone was picked up a small number of times. The rearrangement links TRBV4-3 to TRBJ2-3; no clear D. Between the trimmed V and J ends, which lost 1 base and 3 bases, there was a span of 14 bases. Germline CDR1 is LGHNA and CDR2 is YSLEER. The CDR3 spans 16 residues. Here the CDR3 reads CASSQGAITVTDTQYF. The CDR3 DNA reads as TGCGCCAGCAGCCAAGGAGCTATCACAGTAACAGATACGCAGTATTTT.

About this clone: The same CDR3 also results from other DNA sequences found in this sample. The rearrangement links TRBV30 to TRBJ1-1; the D gene is possibly TRBD1 (5 bases). V dropped 5 bases and J dropped 1 base, with 14 bases sitting between them. Germline V gives CDR1 GTSNPN, CDR2 SVGIG (reference sequence). This CDR3 is built from 14 residues. This chain's CDR3 is CAWGRGPGNTEAFF. In nucleotides, the CDR3 is TGTGCCTGGGGTCGGGGCCCGGGGAACACTGAAGCTTTCTTT.

This chain joins TRBV5-6 and TRBJ2-7; no clear D gene. CDR3 length equals 13 residues. Deletions cut 0 bases from V and 3 bases from J, with 7 bases between. Germline V lookup: CDR1 SGHDT, CDR2 YYEEEE. CDR3: CASSLDRLYEQYV. The CDR3 DNA sequence: TGTGCCAGCAGCTTGGACAGACTCTACGAGCAGTACGTC.

The rearrangement joins TRBV7-9 to TRBJ2-5, with D possibly being TRBD1 (5 bases). V shed 4 bases and J shed 5 bases, with 20 bases lying between them. The CDR3 runs to 16 residues. Looked up from germline, CDR1 is SEHNR and CDR2 is FQNEAQ (reference sequence). The chain's CDR3 is CASSYAQGLGQETQYF. The CDR3 coding sequence is TGTGCCAGCAGCTACGCCCAAGGCCTGGGGCAGGAGACCCAGTACTTC.

This clone was seen repeatedly, ten times or more. CDR3 nucleotides: TGTGCCAGTAGTACGAACGGGAGGAGGGAAGAGACCCAGTACTTC. Encoded protein: CASSTNGRREETQYF. The chain carries TRBV19 and TRBJ2-5; TRBD2 aligns across 7 bases. Per germline, CDR1 LNHDA and CDR2 SQIVND (reference sequence). There are 15 residues in the CDR3. Trimming cost V 4 bases and J 3 bases; bases outside gene matches: 8.

The chain carries TRBV2 and TRBJ1-4; a weak D match, TRBD1 (6 bases). This CDR3 contains 15 residues. Trimming shortened V by 3 bases and J by 10 bases, and 18 bases separated the two germline ends. Germline V gives CDR1 SNHLY, CDR2 FYNNEI. The CDR3 nucleotides are TGTGCCAGCAGTGATTATACCGCGGACAGAAGAAAACTGTTTTTT. Translated, it gives CASSDYTADRRKLFF.

Only a few counts were recorded for this clone. J is TRBJ2-3 and V is TRBV4-1, with 13 bases fitting TRBD2. The germline V gene has CDR1 MGHRA and CDR2 YSYEKL. The trim removed 4 bases at V and 3 bases at J, leaving 4 bases unmatched. CDR3 length: 16 amino acids. The CDR3 region is CASSPRGLAGTDTQYF. The CDR3 DNA reads as TGCGCCAGCAGCCCCCGGGGACTAGCGGGAACAGATACGCAGTATTTT.

The J gene is TRBJ2-7, the V gene TRBV18, with D possibly being TRBD1 (6 bases). The CDR3 is made up of 13 amino acids. The V and J ends lost 6 bases and 1 base respectively, with 10 bases between them. Germline loops: CDR1 KGHSH, CDR2 LQKENI. This CDR3 reads CASSPGASYEQYV. In DNA, the CDR3 is TGTGCCAGCTCGCCAGGGGCTTCCTACGAGCAGTACGTC.

This clone was seen a few times. This chain connects TRBV7-8 to TRBJ2-7; possible D gene TRBD2, 5 bases. The CDR3 runs 14 residues. Germline V gene sequence: CDR1 SGHVS, CDR2 FQNEAQ. V was shortened by 7 bases and J by 5 bases, with 18 bases between the two germline ends. The CDR3 nucleotides are TGTGCCAGCATCCCTAGCCGTAGGTCCCACGAGCAGTACTTC. It is translated as CASIPSRRSHEQYF.

This clone has only one observation. The chain employs TRBV27 and TRBJ2-1; weak D call: TRBD2 (6 bases). Germline V gene sequence: CDR1 MNHEY, CDR2 SMNVEV (reference sequence). There are 13 residues in the CDR3. V lost 6 bases, J lost 6 bases, and 12 bases lay in between. CDR3 in DNA: TGTGCCAGCAGACCCCAGGGAGGCAATGAGCAGTTCTTC. Its translation is CASRPQGGNEQFF.

This chain joins TRBV11-1 and TRBJ2-1; D unclear. The CDR3 covers 15 residues. Germline values: CDR1 SGHAT, CDR2 FQDESV (reference sequence). V gave up 5 bases and J gave up 7 bases, with 18 bases separating them. This CDR3 reads CASSQLGLDLNEQFF. For the CDR3, the DNA is TGTGCCAGCAGCCAGCTGGGTCTAGACCTTAATGAGCAGTTCTTC.

The rearrangement links TRBV19 to TRBJ1-2; weak D call: TRBD1 (5 bases). CDR1 LNHDA and CDR2 SQIVND come from the germline V gene (reference sequence). Between the trimmed V and J ends, which lost 0 bases and 7 bases, there was a span of 21 bases. The length of the CDR3 is 17 residues. CDR3: CASSIEVGLSGGGGYTF. CDR3 nucleotides: TGTGCCAGTAGTATAGAGGTCGGACTGTCGGGGGGTGGTGGCTACACCTTC.

The chain combines TRBV2 with TRBJ2-3; 9 positions match TRBD1. Unmatched junction bases numbered 4, after V lost 8 bases and J lost 1 base. The CDR3 sequence is 14 residues long. Germline V gene data show CDR1 as SNHLY and CDR2 as FYNNEI. The CDR3 sequence is CASSRTGGTDTQYF. CDR3 DNA sequence: TGTGCCAGCTCCCGGACAGGGGGCACAGATACGCAGTATTTT.

A word on this clone: This may come from a read error, since a much larger clone is one base off. The genes are TRBV7-9 and TRBJ1-5, with 8 bases aligning to TRBD1. The CDR3 has 14 residues. CDR1 is SEHNR and CDR2 is FQNEAQ in the germline V gene (reference sequence). The V gene end was trimmed by 1 base and the J gene end by 4 bases; junction bases not matched to a gene: 0. CDR3 bases: TGTGCCAGCAGCTTAGGGACAGGGAATCAGCCCCAGCATTTT. Translating it yields CASSLGTGNQPQHF.

The V call is TRBV29-1, the J call TRBJ2-3; 7 bases match TRBD1. Losses at the gene ends were 8 bases for V and 2 bases for J; bases not matched to a gene: 10. This CDR3 has 14 amino acids. Germline CDR1 and CDR2: SQVTM and ANQGSEA. The CDR3: CSLSPQGVTDTQYF. Here the CDR3 DNA reads TGCAGCCTCAGCCCGCAGGGGGTCACAGATACGCAGTATTTT.

This clone was counted only a few times. A read error is possible here, since a much larger clone lies one base away. The V and J genes are TRBV4-2 and TRBJ1-1; D remains unclear. V dropped 6 bases and J dropped 5 bases, with 16 bases sitting between them. From germline, CDR1 is LGHNA and CDR2 YNFKEQ. The length of the CDR3 is 14 residues. As DNA, the CDR3 is TGTGCCAGCAGTCCGACGAGTCGTAAAACTGAAGCTTTCTTT. Residues: CASSPTSRKTEAFF.

In this sample, this clone turned up a few times. The V call is TRBV4-3, the J call TRBJ2-5; D unresolved. Germline CDR1 and CDR2: LGHNA and YSLEER. This CDR3 is 12 amino acids long. Trimming cost V 1 base and J 7 bases, with 7 bases left between them. CDR3 sequence reads: CASSQVGGTQYF. CDR3 in DNA: TGCGCCAGCAGCCAAGTTGGCGGGACCCAGTACTTC.

This chain joins TRBV4-3 and TRBJ2-3, with TRBD2 matching over 7 bases. Germline CDR1 and CDR2: LGHNA and YSLEER. With V trimmed by 2 bases and J by 0 bases, 8 bases remained unmatched. This CDR3 contains 17 residues. The CDR3 reads CASSQLTSVTSTDTQYF. CDR3 nucleotide sequence: TGCGCCAGCAGCCAACTAACTAGCGTTACTAGCACAGATACGCAGTATTTT.

The J gene is TRBJ2-1, the V gene TRBV5-4; 8 nucleotides line up with TRBD2. CDR3 length: 14 residues. J lost 6 bases, V lost 4 bases, and 6 bases had no gene match. The germline V gene has CDR1 SGHNT and CDR2 YYREEE (reference sequence). The CDR3 spells CASSTAGGRNEQFF. The CDR3 DNA reads as TGTGCCAGCAGCACGGCGGGGGGCCGCAATGAGCAGTTCTTC.

This chain links TRBV18 with TRBJ2-2, with D unresolved. Germline CDR1 reads KGHSH; CDR2 reads LQKENI. The V end lost 4 bases, the J end lost 0 bases, and 9 bases lay between the germline ends. This CDR3 has 15 amino acids. The CDR3 nucleotides are TGTGCCAGCTCACATGAAAGACCGAACACCGGGGAGCTGTTTTTT. It yields the protein CASSHERPNTGELFF.

This clone turned up a few times. Other DNA sequences from this sample encode an identical CDR3 as well. The V and J genes are TRBV5-1 and TRBJ1-1; D unclear. The CDR3 has 12 amino acids. V was cut by 0 bases and J by 5 bases, with 5 bases left in between. Germline V gene sequence: CDR1 SGHRS, CDR2 YFSETQ. CDR3 coding DNA: TGCGCCAGCAGCTTGGATCTAACTGAAGCTTTCTTT. Translated: CASSLDLTEAFF.

This chain's CDR3 is CASSYMGEQYF. As DNA, the CDR3 is TGTGCCAGCAGTTACATGGGAGAGCAGTACTTC. V and J are TRBV6-5 and TRBJ2-7, with D unresolved. Germline V gives CDR1 MNHEY, CDR2 SVGAGI. The CDR3 totals 11 residues. Trimming left V 2 bases short and J 7 bases short, with 6 bases between.

The rearrangement uses TRBV7-2 and TRBJ1-1; unclear D gene. Germline CDR1 is SGHTA and CDR2 is FQGNSA. The V gene lost 4 bases and the J gene lost 10 bases, with 16 bases spanning the gap. The length of the CDR3 is 13 residues. DNA for the CDR3: TGTGCCAGCAGCTGGGCCAGGTCCCGGGGAGCTTTCTTT. This translates into CASSWARSRGAFF.

This chain links TRBV7-9 with TRBJ2-3, with 9 bases that match TRBD2. With 2 bases clipped from V and 2 bases from J, the junction kept 5 bases outside the gene matches. The CDR3 has 16 residues. CDR1 is SEHNR and CDR2 is FQNEAQ in the germline V gene (reference sequence). The CDR3 DNA sequence: TGTGCCAGCAGCTTAAGGCTAGCGGGGTACACAGATACGCAGTATTTT. It encodes CASSLRLAGYTDTQYF.

This clone was detected a few times. The chain uses TRBV2 and TRBJ1-2; 7 positions agree with TRBD1. The germline gives CDR1 SNHLY, CDR2 FYNNEI. J was trimmed by 4 bases and V by 4 bases; bases with no gene match: 3. CDR3 length: 13 residues. The CDR3 nucleotides are TGTGCCAGCAGTGGAACAGGGGCCTATGGCTACACCTTC. Amino acid sequence: CASSGTGAYGYTF.

Many counts were recorded for this clone. The V gene is TRBV7-8, the J gene TRBJ1-2; TRBD1 is a possible D gene (5 bases). Deletions cut 6 bases from V and 4 bases from J, with 18 bases between. The CDR3 extends over 15 amino acids. The germline V gene has CDR1 SGHVS and CDR2 FQNEAQ. DNA of the CDR3: TGTGCCAGCAGTCGAGAGTGGGGCGCCGGCTATGGCTACACCTTC. It translates to CASSREWGAGYGYTF.

This chain joins TRBV6-6 and TRBJ2-5, with D tentatively TRBD1 or TRBD2 (7 bases each). V dropped 5 bases and J dropped 5 bases, with 15 bases sitting between them. Germline V gene sequence: CDR1 MNHNY, CDR2 SVGAGI (reference sequence). There are 14 residues in the CDR3. This CDR3 reads CASSPRQGGETQYF. The CDR3 DNA sequence: TGTGCCAGCAGTCCTCGACAGGGAGGGGAGACCCAGTACTTC.